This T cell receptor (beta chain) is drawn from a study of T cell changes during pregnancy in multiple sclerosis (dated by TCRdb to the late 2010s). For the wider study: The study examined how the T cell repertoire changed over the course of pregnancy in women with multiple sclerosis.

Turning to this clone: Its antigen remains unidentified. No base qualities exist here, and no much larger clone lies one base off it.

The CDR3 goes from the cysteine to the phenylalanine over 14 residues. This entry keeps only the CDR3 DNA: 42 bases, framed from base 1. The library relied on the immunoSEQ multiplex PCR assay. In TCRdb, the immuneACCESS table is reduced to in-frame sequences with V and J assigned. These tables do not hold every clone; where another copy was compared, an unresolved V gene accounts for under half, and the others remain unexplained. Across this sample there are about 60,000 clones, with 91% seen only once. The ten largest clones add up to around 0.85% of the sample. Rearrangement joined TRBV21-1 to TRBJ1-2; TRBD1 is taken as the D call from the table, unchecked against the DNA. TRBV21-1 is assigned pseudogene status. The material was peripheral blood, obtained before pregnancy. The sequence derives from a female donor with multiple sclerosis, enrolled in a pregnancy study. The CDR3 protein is CASSNTQGKYGYTF. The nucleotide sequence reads TGTGCCAGCAGCAACACACAGGGGAAGTATGGCTACACCTTC.